This T cell receptor (beta chain) originates from a study of human T cells and chemical hapten exposure (dated by TCRdb to the early 2020s). Study-level background: For sensitization, 2% DPC in acetone was applied to an approximately 2 cm by approximately 2 cm area of upper inner arm skin. Throughout the study period of 20 to 30 weeks, patients also received therapeutic DPC doses to the scalp every week. Patch testing was done on the upper back using Finn chambers containing 0.01% DPC, and results were scored after 6 days according to International Contact Dermatitis Research Group standards. Most of the patients in the cohort were female, and the cohort covered alopecia areata with under or over 50% scalp involvement, alopecia totalis and alopecia universalis. The libraries were sequenced as a pool, and the TCR yield per sample differed mostly because of small variations in library volumes within the pool. In alopecia patients, the study followed how the peripheral blood TCR repertoire changed in vivo over primary and secondary sensitization to diphenylcyclopropenone (DPC), a hapten. Blood was sampled from patients pre-sensitization (week 0) and at 2, 6 and about 24 weeks after DPC sensitization. Blood for TCR sequencing was provided by twenty-nine alopecia patients at one to four time points (pre-sensitization, 2, 6 and 24 weeks).

The time point label for this specimen denotes: patch test 1, 2 weeks after DPC sensitization. The treatment or condition label corresponds to: therapeutic diphenylcyclopropenone sensitization with weekly scalp DPC. At every patch-test visit, the blood draw took place before the patch test was put on. Patients were considered eligible if aged 18 to 70, diagnosed with alopecia and deemed suitable for DPC therapy, and patients were excluded if pregnant. Total RNA was extracted from unfractionated whole blood collected in Tempus Blood RNA tubes. The full study reports these points: After repeated subsampling, changes were observed in the strength of the expansion versus patch-test correlation and in the threshold at which the correlation became significant. The number of PT1 expanded TCRs positively correlated with patch test score, significant at thresholds 8, 16 and 32 but not 4. Significantly more large CDR3 similarity clusters were formed by expanded TCRs than by pre-sensitization or healthy control sets, consistent with antigen-driven responses. DPC sensitization did not change how many TCRs were above 1 in 1000 frequency, and no evidence was found of alterations in global repertoire structure. Alopecia, a presumed autoimmune disease, was present in all patients, so the immune response of the patients might differ from that of healthy individuals.

Receptors were amplified or captured by RACE. This sample was sequenced with a NextSeq 500. During library preparation, unique molecular identifiers were attached to individual cDNA molecules so that TCRs could be counted quantitatively and reproducibly. Each blood RNA sample was used to sequence both TCR alpha and TCR beta chains. The original pipeline was this. Samples had a median of 95,638 TCRs, with a range from roughly 20,000 to 690,600. The Decombinator software suite was used to annotate the V, J and CDR3 of the TCR reads. To make PS versus PT1 abundance plots, every sample was subsampled to the same number of TCRs (28,000). TCRs were defined as expanded if absent before sensitization and observed at least eight times at the 2-week time point. TCRdb reworked the public reads: Q25 trimming with fastp, MiXCR clone assembly, productive beta chains retained. CDR3 protein duplicates are merged, each entry listing the most common genes and DNA. Here the V and J calls rest on TCRdb's processing, not on the authors' analysis. In all, the sample holds approximately 400,000 distinct CDR3 sequences, and around 5% of those were seen once. The top ten clonotypes cover approximately 2.1% of the sample.

The germline V gene gives CDR1 as SGHAT and CDR2 as FQNNGV. The CDR3, from cysteine to phenylalanine, totals 13 residues. Only the CDR3 region is kept as DNA, spanning 39 bases read in frame from base 1. Points on this clonotype: The target of this receptor is not known. Sequence at one end of the junction differs from germline and may be a read error.

The V and J genes are TRBV11-2 and TRBJ1-1; the D gene lacks a confident call. This specimen consisted of whole blood, obtained in connection with sensitization to the hapten diphenylcyclopropenone (DPC). The origin of this receptor is a woman between 45 and 60 years old with alopecia areata. Some clones in this sample may be carry-over from other donors' samples. CDR3 region: CASSFQTNTEAYF. The bases are TGTGCCAGCAGCTTCCAGACGAACACTGAAGCTTACTTT.